The 21 T cell receptor beta chains below come from one sample, sequenced in a study of cytomegalovirus exposure and HLA in healthy donors. The PCR used 60 Vbeta and 13 Jbeta primers. TCRdb's table, derived via immunoSEQ multiplex PCR, lists solely in-frame clones and lacks some. This table holds fewer than 200,000 clones, roughly 80% found once. The specimen sequenced was PBMCs. The receptors come from a woman aged 18-35 years in good health and CMV-seronegative.

CDR3 amino acids: CASSDPSTDTQYF. DNA for the CDR3: TGCGCCAGCAGTGATCCTAGCACAGATACGCAGTATTTT. This rearrangement joins TRBV10-2 to TRBJ2-3, with D unclear. V lost 3 bases, J lost 0 bases, and 4 bases lay in between. The CDR3 has 13 residues. Per germline, CDR1 WSHSY and CDR2 SAAADI.

The chain is built from TRBV7-3 and TRBJ2-1; TRBD2 matches at 11 bases. V gave up 5 bases and J gave up 3 bases; unmatched junction bases: 3. The CDR3 spans 15 residues. CDR1 and CDR2 (germline): SGHTA, FQGTGA. This CDR3 is CASSLAGGNYNEQFF. CDR3 DNA sequence: TGTGCCAGCAGCCTAGCGGGAGGTAACTACAATGAGCAGTTCTTC. Filled out from reference TRBV7-3 and TRBJ2-1, the complete variable domain reads GAGVSQTPSNKVTEKGKYVELRCDPISGHTALYWYRQSLGQGPEFLIYFQGTGAADDSGLPNDRFFAVRPEGSVSTLKIQRTERGDSAVYLCASSLAGGNYNEQFFGPGTRLTVL.

The chain employs TRBV27 and TRBJ2-7; 15 nucleotides match TRBD2. Germline-derived CDR1 and CDR2 are MNHEY and SMNVEV (reference sequence). V was clipped by 5 bases and J by 3 bases; unmatched bases: 5. The CDR3 runs 16 residues. CDR3 in amino acids: CASSNGLAGGYYEQYF. In DNA, the CDR3 is TGTGCCAGCAGTAACGGACTAGCGGGAGGGTACTACGAGCAGTACTTC.

V and J are TRBV7-2 and TRBJ2-3; weak D call: TRBD2 (5 bases). This CDR3 contains 14 residues. The germline V gene encodes CDR1 SGHTA and CDR2 FQGNSA. With 5 bases removed from V and 0 bases from J, the gap between germline ends came to 9 bases. The CDR3 nucleotides read TGTGCCAGCAGCGTCGACTATAGCACAGATACGCAGTATTTT. It yields the protein CASSVDYSTDTQYF.

The chain uses TRBV28 and TRBJ2-7; 7 bases agree with TRBD1. J was trimmed by 7 bases and V by 5 bases; bases with no gene match: 14. Germline V gene lookup returns CDR1 MDHEN and CDR2 SYDVKM. CDR3 size: 15 residues. CDR3 sequence reads: CASSPDRAPLGEQYF. The CDR3 DNA reads TGTGCCAGCAGTCCTGACAGGGCCCCCCTGGGGGAGCAGTACTTC.

The V call is TRBV7-3, the J call TRBJ2-5; TRBD2 aligns across 10 bases. This CDR3 spans 13 amino acids. The V segment lost 4 bases and the J segment 4 bases; nucleotides outside the gene matches: 0. From germline, CDR1 is SGHTA and CDR2 FQGTGA. This CDR3 reads CASSSSGGETQYF. The CDR3 coding sequence is TGTGCCAGCAGCTCTAGCGGGGGAGAGACCCAGTACTTC.

The chain combines TRBV27 with TRBJ1-2; 7 bases fit TRBD1. Germline lookup yields CDR1 MNHEY and CDR2 SMNVEV (reference sequence). The CDR3 consists of 16 residues. The ends lost 6 bases at V and 3 bases at J; junction bases unmatched: 13. In DNA form, the CDR3 reads TGTGCCAGCAGCCGTTCACGCACCGGGACAGACTATGGCTACACCTTC. Encoded protein: CASSRSRTGTDYGYTF.

A single count supports this clone. At one end the junction does not follow the germline gene, possibly because of a read error. The V and J genes are TRBV7-7 and TRBJ2-2, with D perhaps matching TRBD1 (6 bases). Germline CDR1 is SSHAT and CDR2 is FNYEAQ (reference sequence). CDR3 size: 15 residues. CDR3 DNA: TGTGCTAGCAGCTTAGGCCCACAGGGCGGCGGGGAGCTGTTTTTT. Its protein product is CASSLGPQGGGELFF.

This chain joins TRBV5-1 and TRBJ2-7; perhaps TRBD1 as D (5 bases). Trimming removed 5 bases from V and 4 bases from J, with 13 bases in between. The CDR3 extends over 13 amino acids. Germline values: CDR1 SGHRS, CDR2 YFSETQ. The CDR3 nucleotides read TGCGCCAGCAGTTATGGGGCAGGGTACGAGCAGTACTTC. As protein: CASSYGAGYEQYF.

The chain uses TRBV5-1 and TRBJ2-5, with D possibly matching TRBD2 (6 bases). Germline loops: CDR1 SGHRS, CDR2 YFSETQ. The CDR3 has 12 amino acids. Trimming stripped 4 bases from V and 5 bases from J, with 9 bases between. DNA for the CDR3: TGCGCCAGCAGCCAACGGGGGGAGACCCAGTACTTC. This codes for CASSQRGETQYF. Filled out from reference TRBV5-1 and TRBJ2-5, the complete variable domain reads KAGVTQTPRYLIKTRGQQVTLSCSPISGHRSVSWYQQTPGQGLQFLFEYFSETQRNKGNFPGRFSGRQFSNSRSEMNVSTLELGDSALYLCASSQRGETQYFGPGTRLLVL.

The rearrangement links TRBV2 to TRBJ1-6; maybe TRBD1 (6 bases). The V gene's germline CDR1 is SNHLY and CDR2 FYNNEI. Trimming pared 7 bases from V and 7 bases from J, leaving 11 bases between. The CDR3 is 13 amino acids. The DNA of the CDR3 is TGTGCCAGCATTGTCAGGGGCAATTCACCCCTCCACTTT. Protein sequence: CASIVRGNSPLHF.

The rearrangement links TRBV6-6 to TRBJ2-2; D possibly corresponds to TRBD1 (7 bases). The CDR3 contains 16 residues. The germline gives CDR1 MNHNY, CDR2 SVGAGI (reference sequence). V was shortened by 7 bases and J by 7 bases, with 22 bases between the two germline ends. This CDR3 is CASNKGERGRGGELFF. In DNA form, the CDR3 reads TGTGCCAGCAACAAGGGGGAAAGGGGGCGGGGCGGGGAGCTGTTTTTT.

V gene TRBV27 combines with J gene TRBJ1-2; 8 bases agree with TRBD1. CDR3 length: 17 amino acids. Trimming removed 1 base from V and 8 bases from J; junction bases left unmatched: 15. Germline assignment: CDR1 MNHEY and CDR2 SMNVEV (reference sequence). The CDR3 region is CASSLLGQADRPNGYTF. Here the CDR3 DNA reads TGTGCCAGCAGTTTATTGGGACAGGCGGACCGACCCAACGGCTACACCTTC.

The chain combines TRBV27 with TRBJ2-5; 9 bases align to TRBD2. This CDR3 spans 16 amino acids. The J segment lost 2 bases and the V segment lost 2 bases, leaving 6 bases of the junction unmatched. The germline gives CDR1 MNHEY, CDR2 SMNVEV (reference sequence). CDR3 loop: CASSLTSGLFQETQYF. In DNA, the CDR3 is TGTGCCAGCAGTTTAACTAGCGGGTTGTTTCAAGAGACCCAGTACTTC.

The chain recombines TRBV28 with TRBJ2-5; 12 bases line up with TRBD2. Looked up from germline, CDR1 is MDHEN and CDR2 is SYDVKM. J gave up 5 bases and V 2 bases, and 9 bases lay outside the gene matches. The CDR3 runs 17 residues. CDR3 loop: CASSLKRTSGTGETQYF. The CDR3 DNA is TGTGCCAGCAGTTTAAAGCGGACTAGCGGGACCGGGGAGACCCAGTACTTC.

The chain has TRBV5-1 and TRBJ2-3; 16 positions agree with TRBD2. CDR3 length: 21 residues. J was trimmed by 8 bases and V by 4 bases; bases with no gene match: 22. CDR1 and CDR2 from the germline V gene are SGHRS and YFSETQ. The CDR3 is CASSPLKGTSGRAGSSGTQYF. The DNA for the CDR3 is TGCGCCAGCAGCCCACTTAAAGGGACTAGCGGGAGGGCCGGTTCGTCGGGTACGCAGTATTTT.

This clone has just one count. The chain recombines TRBV21-1 with TRBJ2-2; the table assigns TRBD1, which was not confirmed against the DNA. TRBV21-1 is tagged as a pseudogene. There are 19 residues in the CDR3. The CDR3 bases are TGTGCCAGCAGCATCAGACAAGGGACAGGGCAGGAGGGAGCCGGGGAGCTGTTTTTT. Amino acids: CASSIRQGTGQEGAGELFF.

The chain couples TRBV29-1 to TRBJ1-2; D remains unclear. The ends were cut back, 7 bases at V and 1 base at J, with 7 bases in the middle. This CDR3 contains 11 residues. CDR1 is SQVTM and CDR2 is ANQGSEA in the germline V gene. The CDR3 region is CSATDNYGYTF. CDR3 sequence (DNA): TGCAGCGCTACAGATAACTATGGCTACACCTTC.

The genes are TRBV9 and TRBJ2-5, with D possibly being TRBD1 (5 bases). Trimming removed 4 bases at V and 1 base at J, with 11 bases between. The CDR3 runs 14 residues. Germline CDR1 SGDLS, CDR2 YYNGEE. CDR3 sequence reads: CASSTYDSQETQYF. The CDR3 DNA follows: TGTGCCAGCAGCACCTATGACAGCCAAGAGACCCAGTACTTC.

The chain uses TRBV2 and TRBJ2-3, with D perhaps matching TRBD2 (6 bases). Germline CDR1 is SNHLY and CDR2 is FYNNEI. The CDR3 spans 14 residues. Deletions cut 7 bases from V and 6 bases from J, with 17 bases between. The DNA for the CDR3 is TGTGCCAGCAACTTAGCGGACCTGATGGATACGCAGTATTTT. Translating gives CASNLADLMDTQYF. The whole variable domain, filled in from reference TRBV2 and TRBJ2-3, reads EPEVTQTPSHQVTQMGQEVILRCVPISNHLYFYWYRQILGQKVEFLVSFYNNEISEKSEIFDDQFSVERPDGSNFTLKIRSTKLEDSAMYFCASNLADLMDTQYFGPGTRLTVL.

The chain is built from TRBV5-6 and TRBJ2-3; D not resolved. The germline gives CDR1 SGHDT, CDR2 YYEEEE. V was pared by 2 bases and J by 6 bases, with 10 bases between. The CDR3 has 13 amino acids. The CDR3 bases are TGTGCCAGCAGCTTCTCGGGTATCGATACGCAGTATTTT. This sequence encodes CASSFSGIDTQYF.